Following are 20 T cell receptor beta chains from one sample sequenced in a study of shared clonotypes between healthy human individuals. Clones were read by immunoSEQ multiplex PCR, and TCRdb kept only the in-frame ones, dropping some. This sample has approximately 1.4 million clones, with around 98% found just once. Sequencing was done on a sample of naive CD4+ T cells sorted from blood. As for subset: CD45RA+ positively selected. The source of these receptors is a man aged 25 to 45 in good health.

This clone was picked up one time. J is TRBJ2-1 and V is TRBV2; D is possibly TRBD1 (6 bases). CDR3 length: 14 residues. Between the trimmed V and J ends, which lost 0 bases and 7 bases, there was a span of 10 bases. Germline V gene sequence: CDR1 SNHLY, CDR2 FYNNEI. CDR3 nucleotides: TGTGCCAGCAGTGAAGCCAGGGGTGGGAATGAGCAGTTCTTC. Amino acid sequence: CASSEARGGNEQFF.

This sequence joins TRBV4-2 and TRBJ2-5; 7 positions match TRBD2. The germline CDR1 and CDR2 sequences are LGHNA and YNFKEQ. V lost 1 base and J lost 2; bases outside the gene matches: 10. The CDR3 is 17 amino acids. The CDR3 sequence: CASSQVVASGIQETQYF. CDR3 bases: TGTGCCAGCAGCCAAGTAGTGGCAAGCGGGATTCAAGAGACCCAGTACTTC.

The CDR3 sequence: CASSPVGAGNIQYF. The CDR3 DNA is TGTGCCAGCAGCCCCGTGGGCGCGGGAAACATTCAGTACTTC. V and J are TRBV7-2 and TRBJ2-4; tentatively, D is TRBD2 (5 bases). CDR3 length equals 14 residues. Trimming pared 5 bases from V and 6 bases from J, leaving 14 bases between. Germline assignment: CDR1 SGHTA and CDR2 FQGNSA.

The gene calls are TRBV9 and TRBJ2-7; maybe TRBD2 (6 bases). Germline V CDR1 and CDR2: SGDLS, YYNGEE. V was clipped by 4 bases and J by 6 bases, with 14 bases between them. There are 13 residues in the CDR3. The CDR3 protein is CASSPQQEGEQYF. The CDR3 DNA reads as TGTGCCAGCAGCCCCCAGCAGGAGGGCGAGCAGTACTTC.

V and J are TRBV27 and TRBJ2-2; 7 bases map to TRBD2. Per the germline V gene, CDR1 is MNHEY and CDR2 is SMNVEV (reference sequence). The CDR3 contains 14 residues. After removal of 5 bases from V and 6 bases from J, the junction contained 6 bases not matched to a gene. The CDR3 loop is CASSLAEQAGELFF. CDR3 sequence (DNA): TGTGCCAGCAGTCTAGCGGAGCAGGCCGGGGAGCTGTTTTTT.

Note on this clone: The sample carries other DNA sequences with the same CDR3. CDR3 residues: CASSIANPYEQYF. The DNA of the CDR3 is TGTGCCAGTAGTATCGCGAACCCCTACGAGCAGTACTTC. The chain links TRBV19 to TRBJ2-7; no clear D gene. The germline V gene has CDR1 LNHDA and CDR2 SQIVND (reference sequence). Trimming shortened V by 3 bases and J by 2 bases, and 8 bases separated the two germline ends. There are 13 residues in the CDR3.

Only one count was recorded for this clone. The V call is TRBV11-1, the J call TRBJ2-7, with 8 nucleotides matching TRBD2. The CDR3 loop spans 15 amino acids. Trimming took 4 bases from V and 5 from J; bases not matched to a gene: 10. CDR1 SGHAT and CDR2 FQDESV come from the germline V gene (reference sequence). For the CDR3, the DNA is TGTGCCAGCAGCTCGAAAGCGGGAGTTACCCACGAGCAGTACTTC. Translation: CASSSKAGVTHEQYF.

This clone is a singleton in its sample. At the DNA level, this CDR3 is encoded by other sequences in the same sample as well. The chain recombines TRBV9 with TRBJ2-7; D is undetermined. The CDR3 length is 13 residues. V was pared by 0 bases and J by 6 bases, with 10 bases between. Germline V gene data show CDR1 as SGDLS and CDR2 as YYNGEE. CDR3: CASSVDYGREQYF. The CDR3 nucleotides read TGTGCCAGCAGCGTAGATTATGGTCGCGAGCAGTACTTC.

The chain links TRBV10-3 to TRBJ1-1; 9 bases are shared with TRBD1. This CDR3 has 15 residues. Germline lookup yields CDR1 ENHRY and CDR2 SYGVKD. With V trimmed by 4 bases and J by 10 bases, 13 bases remained unmatched. CDR3 sequence: CAISGTGGAIYGAFF. The DNA for the CDR3 is TGTGCCATCAGTGGAACAGGGGGCGCGATTTACGGAGCTTTCTTT.

This chain links TRBV11-2 with TRBJ2-1, with D unclear. CDR1 is SGHAT, CDR2 FQNNGV, per germline. The CDR3 runs 14 residues. V was clipped by 0 bases and J by 6 bases, with 9 bases between them. CDR3 nucleotides: TGTGCCAGCAGCTTAGATCAGGCTGTCAATGAGCAGTTCTTC. It is translated as CASSLDQAVNEQFF.

This clone has only one observation. V is TRBV15 and J is TRBJ2-7; D remains unclear. CDR3 length equals 12 residues. With 9 bases removed from V and 3 bases from J, the gap between germline ends came to 12 bases. Germline V gene sequence: CDR1 LNHNV, CDR2 YYDKDF (reference sequence). The CDR3 region is CATRQSGYEQYF. Written as DNA, the CDR3 is TGTGCCACAAGACAATCGGGCTACGAGCAGTACTTC.

This rearrangement joins TRBV28 to TRBJ2-1; TRBD2 agrees at 8 bases. The CDR3 is made up of 15 amino acids. V gave up 7 bases and J gave up 6 bases; unmatched junction bases: 11. Germline V lookup: CDR1 MDHEN, CDR2 SYDVKM. CDR3 coding DNA: TGTGCCAGCACCGGGGGGGGAGCGGGAGTCAATGAGCAGTTCTTC. Protein product: CASTGGGAGVNEQFF.

This clone has just one count. This sequence joins TRBV10-3 and TRBJ2-7; TRBD1 might be the D (5 bases). Trimming shortened V by 4 bases and J by 3 bases, and 13 bases separated the two germline ends. Germline values: CDR1 ENHRY, CDR2 SYGVKD. This CDR3 has 14 residues. This chain's CDR3 is CAISVGQGSYEQYF. DNA of the CDR3: TGTGCCATCAGTGTAGGGCAGGGTAGCTACGAGCAGTACTTC.

The chain links TRBV5-1 to TRBJ1-2; 8 bases are a match to TRBD1. Germline trimming cut 1 base from V and 4 bases from J; bases unmatched to any gene: 6. CDR1 and CDR2 (germline): SGHRS, YFSETQ. The CDR3 runs to 15 residues. CDR3 nucleotides: TGCGCCAGCAGCTTGTCTCGGACAGGGCTCTATGGCTACACCTTC. Amino acid sequence: CASSLSRTGLYGYTF.

This clone has a single count. The chain recombines TRBV5-1 with TRBJ1-1, with a possible D match to TRBD1 (6 bases). Germline V gives CDR1 SGHRS, CDR2 YFSETQ. CDR3 length: 14 amino acids. V shed 4 bases and J shed 1 base, with 11 bases lying between them. Here the CDR3 DNA reads TGCGCCAGCAGCCCGGACAGATCGAACACTGAAGCTTTCTTT. Amino acid sequence: CASSPDRSNTEAFF.

The V and J genes are TRBV10-1 and TRBJ2-3; TRBD2 agrees at 10 bases. The CDR3 totals 14 residues. Germline CDR1 reads WNHNN; CDR2 reads SYGVQD (reference sequence). V trimming: 4 bases; J trimming: 5 bases; junction bases outside the gene matches: 3. The CDR3 bases are TGCGCCAGCAGTGCAAGCGGGAGGGAAGATACGCAGTATTTT. Encoded protein: CASSASGREDTQYF.

The J gene is TRBJ2-1, the V gene TRBV30, with 8 bases identical to TRBD2. CDR3 length: 12 amino acids. V trimming: 8 bases; J trimming: 9 bases; junction bases outside the gene matches: 9. Germline V CDR1 and CDR2: GTSNPN, SVGIG (reference sequence). CDR3: CAAGTSIGEQFF. The CDR3 DNA follows: TGTGCCGCCGGGACTAGTATCGGTGAGCAGTTCTTC.

The gene calls are TRBV25-1 and TRBJ1-4; 9 bases map to TRBD1. The J segment lost 7 bases and the V segment lost 2 bases, leaving 5 bases of the junction unmatched. This CDR3 has 15 amino acids. Germline assignment: CDR1 MGHDK and CDR2 SYGVNS. The DNA of the CDR3 is TGTGCCAGCAGTGAAGGACAGGGGTTTACTGAAAAACTGTTTTTT. Protein: CASSEGQGFTEKLFF.

The chain has TRBV5-1 and TRBJ2-3, with TRBD2 identical over 8 bases. Germline CDR1 and CDR2: SGHRS and YFSETQ. Trimming removed 2 bases from V and 2 bases from J; junction bases left unmatched: 7. The length of the CDR3 is 16 residues. CDR3 DNA: TGCGCCAGCAGCTTCAAGCGGGAGCCTTTCACAGATACGCAGTATTTT. Translated: CASSFKREPFTDTQYF.

The chain couples TRBV4-1 to TRBJ2-1; D gene ambiguous. The V and J ends lost 1 base and 8 bases respectively, with 18 bases between them. The CDR3 consists of 16 residues. Per germline, CDR1 MGHRA and CDR2 YSYEKL. CDR3 sequence (DNA): TGCGCCAGCAGCCAAGTAAGTGCGCGCCGAACCCATGAGCAGTTCTTC. Amino acid sequence: CASSQVSARRTHEQFF.